Below, 4 T cell receptor beta chains from the same sample are listed, as sequenced in a study of radiation and T cells in renal cell carcinoma. The protocol was immunoSEQ multiplex PCR, while the TCRdb copy is restricted to in-frame clones and leaves out a portion. The sample comprises 120,000 or so clones, approximately 90% of which are singletons, and about 5.6% rests with the top ten. Documented time point: blood 2 weeks post-SBRT. The treatment here: 15 Gy SBRT to primary tumor, nephrectomy 4 weeks later. Source: blood, taken from a patient whose treatment included radiotherapy and nephrectomy. The receptor set was obtained from a woman in her seventies with renal cell carcinoma.

The J gene is TRBJ1-1, the V gene TRBV28; D ambiguous. The CDR3 is 12 amino acids. CDR1 and CDR2 (germline): MDHEN, SYDVKM. The V end was cut by 5 bases, the J end by 11 bases, with 15 bases between. CDR3 sequence reads: CASSLPPATAFF. For the CDR3, the DNA is TGTGCCAGCAGTCTTCCCCCCGCGACCGCTTTCTTT.

The V call is TRBV28, the J call TRBJ2-7, with unresolved D. Germline assignment: CDR1 MDHEN and CDR2 SYDVKM. This CDR3 contains 12 residues. Trimming shortened V by 6 bases and J by 4 bases, and 10 bases separated the two germline ends. The CDR3: CASRATFYEQYF. CDR3 nucleotide sequence: TGTGCCAGCAGGGCCACTTTTTACGAGCAGTACTTC.

The chain employs TRBV27 and TRBJ2-1; perhaps TRBD2 as D (6 bases). V dropped 7 bases and J dropped 9 bases, with 19 bases sitting between them. The CDR3 runs to 14 residues. CDR1 and CDR2 from the germline V gene are MNHEY and SMNVEV (reference sequence). In nucleotides, the CDR3 is TGTGCCAGCATTCTCGGGGGACCAATGGGTGAGCAGTTCTTC. Translated: CASILGGPMGEQFF.

This clone was detected many times. V usage is TRBV6-4 and J usage is TRBJ2-2; D might be TRBD2 (6 bases). Germline CDR1 MRHNA, CDR2 SNTAGT. V lost 6 bases and J 1 base, leaving 9 bases between the germline ends. The CDR3 length is 14 residues. Here the CDR3 DNA reads TGTGCCAGCAGGATCGGGGGGAACACCGGGGAGCTGTTTTTT. It translates to CASRIGGNTGELFF.